The sequence of this T cell receptor beta chain was determined in a study of blood T cell repertoires in COVID-19. Trimming pared 4 bases from V and 4 bases from J, leaving 11 bases between. CDR3 length: 13 residues. The data were produced by immunoSEQ multiplex PCR, yet TCRdb's version contains in-frame clones alone and is incomplete. The profile covers 300,000 to 400,000 clones, with about 82% appearing a single time and 7.2% taken by the ten largest. Sample: peripheral blood. This sequence originates from a human donor in a cohort sampled during active COVID-19. The gene calls are TRBV12-3 or TRBV12-4 and TRBJ2-7; possible D gene TRBD1, 5 bases. CDR3: CASSSHDRYEQYF. The CDR3 DNA reads TGTGCCAGCAGTTCACACGACAGATACGAGCAGTACTTC.